The 10 T cell receptor beta chains below come from one sample, sequenced in a study of T cell responses to AZD1222 COVID-19 vaccine. Some clones are missing from TCRdb's copy, which holds only in-frame ones; the method was immunoSEQ multiplex PCR. Of 93,000 or so clones detected, 90% appear once; the ten largest clones hold 4.8%. This material consisted of peripheral blood, taken on day 0 of AZD1222 vaccination. The receptors shown here come from an adult in good health.

In its sample, this clone was seen once. V usage is TRBV28 and J usage is TRBJ2-3; a possible D gene is TRBD1 (6 bases). V was shortened by 2 bases and J by 2 bases, with 11 bases between the two germline ends. Germline V gene sequence: CDR1 MDHEN, CDR2 SYDVKM. This CDR3 region has 15 residues. CDR3 sequence reads: CASSLRTAYTDTQYF. The CDR3 bases are TGTGCCAGCAGTTTACGGACAGCTTACACAGATACGCAGTATTTT.

V usage is TRBV4-1 and J usage is TRBJ2-2, with 7 bases matching TRBD1. V shed 4 bases and J 2 bases; nucleotides not matched to a gene: 7. The CDR3 totals 16 residues. The germline V gene has CDR1 MGHRA and CDR2 YSYEKL. CDR3 loop: CASSREQGFNTGELFF. The CDR3 DNA reads as TGCGCCAGCAGCCGAGAACAGGGGTTTAACACCGGGGAGCTGTTTTTT.

This sequence joins TRBV3-1 (or the pseudogene TRBV3-2) and TRBJ1-2; D gene unclear. The CDR3 extends over 12 amino acids. Germline CDR1 reads LGHDT; CDR2 reads YNNKEL (reference sequence). V lost 5 bases and J 6 bases, leaving 10 bases between the germline ends. The CDR3 here is CASSLDLDGYTF. The CDR3 DNA reads as TGTGCCAGCAGCTTGGATTTGGATGGCTACACCTTC.

DNA for the CDR3: TGTGCCAGCAGCCAAGATAGGAGGGGAGGTTACGAGCAGTACTTC. Amino acids: CASSQDRRGGYEQYF. J is TRBJ2-7 and V is TRBV14; D is possibly TRBD2 (6 bases). The CDR3 spans 15 residues. V lost 0 bases and J 4 bases, leaving 13 bases between the germline ends. Germline-derived CDR1 and CDR2 are SGHDN and FVKESK.

In its sample, this clone was seen once. V gene TRBV5-4 combines with J gene TRBJ2-1, with D hard to call. Germline assignment: CDR1 SGHNT and CDR2 YYREEE (reference sequence). The V and J ends lost 3 bases and 3 bases respectively, with 13 bases between them. The CDR3 is 15 residues long. CDR3 DNA sequence: TGTGCCAGCAGCTCCCGAGACAAGGACTACAATGAGCAGTTCTTC. Translated: CASSSRDKDYNEQFF.

The chain has TRBV6-5 and TRBJ2-1, with TRBD1 as a possible D gene (5 bases). The V gene's germline CDR1 is MNHEY and CDR2 SVGAGI. This CDR3 region has 15 residues. The germline V and J ends were trimmed by 6 bases and 5 bases, with 17 bases remaining between them. DNA for the CDR3: TGTGCCAGCAGCCTAGAATGGACACATAACAATGAGCAGTTCTTC. Encoded protein: CASSLEWTHNNEQFF.

The chain's CDR3 is CASSFRLTGELFF. DNA for the CDR3: TGTGCCAGCAGCTTCCGCCTCACCGGGGAGCTGTTTTTT. This sequence joins TRBV5-8 and TRBJ2-2; no firm D call. The V gene's germline CDR1 is SGHTS and CDR2 YDEGEE. The CDR3 spans 13 residues. The V and J ends lost 2 bases and 4 bases respectively, with 6 bases between them.

This clone has a single count. As DNA, the CDR3 is TGTGCCACCAGCCGGGGGGGTCTCCTCTATAATTCACCCCTCCACTTT. Translated, it gives CATSRGGLLYNSPLHF. The chain carries TRBV15 and TRBJ1-6, with D maybe TRBD1 (5 bases). The germline V gene encodes CDR1 LNHNV and CDR2 YYDKDF (reference sequence). Trimming removed 5 bases at V and 3 bases at J, with 14 bases between. The CDR3 spans 16 residues.

The rearrangement joins TRBV24-1 to TRBJ1-6, with 10 bases lining up with TRBD1. The CDR3 length is 16 residues. With 3 bases clipped from V and 17 bases from J, the junction kept 15 bases outside the gene matches. Per germline, CDR1 KGHDR and CDR2 SFDVKD. The CDR3 DNA follows: TGTGCCACCAGTGATCCCCTGGTTGGGACAGGGGATTTGGTCCACTTT. It translates to CATSDPLVGTGDLVHF.

This rearrangement joins TRBV6-5 to TRBJ2-3, with D tentatively TRBD2 (5 bases). V lost 3 bases to trimming and J lost 8 bases, with 9 bases between them. Germline loops: CDR1 MNHEY, CDR2 SVGAGI. This CDR3 has 12 residues. The CDR3: CASSYPGGTQYF. As DNA, the CDR3 is TGTGCCAGCAGTTATCCCGGAGGTACGCAGTATTTT.